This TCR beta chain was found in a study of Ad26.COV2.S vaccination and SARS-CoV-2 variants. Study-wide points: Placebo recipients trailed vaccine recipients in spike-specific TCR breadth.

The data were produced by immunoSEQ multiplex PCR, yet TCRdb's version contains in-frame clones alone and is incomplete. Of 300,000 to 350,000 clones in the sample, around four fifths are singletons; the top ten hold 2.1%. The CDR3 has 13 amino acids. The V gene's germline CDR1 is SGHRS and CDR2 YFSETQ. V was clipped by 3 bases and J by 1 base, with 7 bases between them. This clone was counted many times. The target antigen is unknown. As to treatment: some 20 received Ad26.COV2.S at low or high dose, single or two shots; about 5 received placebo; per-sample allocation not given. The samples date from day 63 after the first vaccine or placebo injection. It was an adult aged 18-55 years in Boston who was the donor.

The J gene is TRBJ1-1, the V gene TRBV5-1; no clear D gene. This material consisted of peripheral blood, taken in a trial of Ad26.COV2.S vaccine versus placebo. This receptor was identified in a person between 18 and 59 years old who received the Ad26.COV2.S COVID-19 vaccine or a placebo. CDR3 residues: CASSSNWNTEAFF. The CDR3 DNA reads TGCGCCAGCAGCTCCAATTGGAACACTGAAGCTTTCTTT. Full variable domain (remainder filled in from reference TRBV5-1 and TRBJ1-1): KAGVTQTPRYLIKTRGQQVTLSCSPISGHRSVSWYQQTPGQGLQFLFEYFSETQRNKGNFPGRFSGRQFSNSRSEMNVSTLELGDSALYLCASSSNWNTEAFFGQGTRLTVV.